Listed below are T cell receptor beta chains from one sample, sequenced in a study of blood T cell repertoires in COVID-19. The data were produced by immunoSEQ multiplex PCR, yet TCRdb's version contains in-frame clones alone and is incomplete. The data show around 93,000 clones, approximately 77% seen once. The material sequenced was peripheral blood. Receptors were obtained from a woman of 80 years or more with acute or convalescent COVID-19. Each CDR3 is given with its conserved first and last residue. The D gene is left open where the match is weak. Not all rows give a size; the values are once, few, many and, for expanded clones, a class.

d_gene	j_gene	v_gene	abundance	CDR3nt	CDR3aa
.	TRBJ2-5	TRBV19	.	TGTGCCAGTAGTCCCCCCGAGGGAAGGACCCAGTACTTC	CASSPPEGRTQYF
.	TRBJ1-2	TRBV19	.	TGTGCCAGTAGTATGTTGGCGGGCGCAGCTAACTATGGCTACACCTTC	CASSMLAGAANYGYTF
TRBD1	TRBJ1-4	TRBV7-8	.	TGTGCCAGCAGCTTATGGACAGGGCAAAATGAAAAACTGTTTTTT	CASSLWTGQNEKLFF
.	TRBJ2-5	TRBV4-3	.	TGCGCCAGCACCGTCCCTTACTTGACCCAGTACTTC	CASTVPYLTQYF
.	TRBJ2-7	TRBV6-2/TRBV6-3	.	TGTGCCAGCAGTGAGGACTATGCCGAGCAGTACTTC	CASSEDYAEQYF
.	TRBJ2-1	TRBV3-1/TRBV3-2	.	TGTGCCAGCAGCCCGGCCAGAGGGAGCTCCTACAATGAGCAGTTCTTC	CASSPARGSSYNEQFF
TRBD2	TRBJ2-3	TRBV6-2/TRBV6-3	.	TGTGCCAGCAGTTACGGGACTAGCGGGGCCACAGATACGCAGTATTTT	CASSYGTSGATDTQYF
.	TRBJ2-3	TRBV7-2	.	TGTGCCAGCAGCTTAGGCGGCACAGATACGCAGTATTTT	CASSLGGTDTQYF
TRBD2	TRBJ2-7	TRBV7-9	.	TGTGCCAGCAGCTTTGCCGGGACTAGGGCGCTCGAGCAGTACTTC	CASSFAGTRALEQYF
.	TRBJ2-2	TRBV19	.	TGTGCCAGTAGTATAGATGTATGGCAGGGGAGCACCGGGGAGCTGTTTTTT	CASSIDVWQGSTGELFF
TRBD1	TRBJ2-6	TRBV19	.	TGTGCCAGTACACGAGACAGGGCCCATGGGGCCAACGTCCTGACTTTC	CASTRDRAHGANVLTF
TRBD1	TRBJ2-3	TRBV7-9	.	TGTGCCAGCAGCTACAGACAGGGGGCAGGGGATACGCAGTATTTT	CASSYRQGAGDTQYF
TRBD1	TRBJ1-2	TRBV2	.	TGTGCCAGCAGATTACAGGGGATCGGAATTGGCTACACCTTC	CASRLQGIGIGYTF
.	TRBJ1-4	TRBV19	.	TGTGCCAGTAGTGCTGCAGGGTTAGGCGAAAAACTGTTTTTT	CASSAAGLGEKLFF
TRBD2	TRBJ2-3	TRBV5-1	once	TGCGCCAGCAGCTTAACTAGCGGGAGTGGCACAGATACGCAGTATTTT	CASSLTSGSGTDTQYF
.	TRBJ1-5	TRBV5-8	.	TGTGCCAGCATCGGTGGGAGTTATAGCAATCAGCCCCAGCATTTT	CASIGGSYSNQPQHF
TRBD1	TRBJ2-7	TRBV19	once	TGTGCCAGTAGTATTACCGGGACAGGACCTATCGAGCAGTACTTC	CASSITGTGPIEQYF
TRBD1	TRBJ1-2	TRBV28	few	TGTGCCAGCAACACCACCCCAGGGACAGGAGGATATGGCTACACCTTC	CASNTTPGTGGYGYTF
.	TRBJ2-5	TRBV18	.	TGTGCCAGCTCACAGGGGAACCAAGAGACCCAGTACTTC	CASSQGNQETQYF
.	TRBJ2-7	TRBV5-4	.	TGTGCCAGCAGCTTGTCCGGCCCAAAGGGGGAGCAGTACTTC	CASSLSGPKGEQYF
.	TRBJ1-4	TRBV7-2	once	TGTGCCAGCAGCTTAGGATCCGGGGGGGGTGAAAAACTGTTTTTT	CASSLGSGGGEKLFF
TRBD2	TRBJ2-2	TRBV19	.	TGTGCCAGTAGGGCTAGCGGGGGGGCCGGGGAGCTGTTTTTT	CASRASGGAGELFF
.	TRBJ1-2	TRBV12-3/TRBV12-4	.	TGTGCCAGCAGTTTAGGGAGAGGCTACACCTTC	CASSLGRGYTF
.	TRBJ2-7	TRBV3-1/TRBV3-2	.	TGTGCCAGCAGCCAAGAAGCGGGTTTTTACGAGCAGTACTTC	CASSQEAGFYEQYF
TRBD1	TRBJ1-2	TRBV5-1	.	TGCGCCAGCAGCCCGTCACAGGGGAGAGGCTACACCTTC	CASSPSQGRGYTF
TRBD2	TRBJ2-3	TRBV7-9	.	TGTGCCAGCAGCTTTTCGCGGGAGGGCGGCACAGATACGCAGTATTTT	CASSFSREGGTDTQYF
.	TRBJ1-1	TRBV10-3	medium-sized	TGTGCCATCAGTGAGTCGGGGGGTGTAGACACTGAAGCTTTCTTT	CAISESGGVDTEAFF
TRBD1	TRBJ1-5	TRBV6-5	.	TGTGCCAGCAGTTCCACAGGGGTCTTAGGTCAGCCCCAGCATTTT	CASSSTGVLGQPQHF
TRBD1	TRBJ2-2	TRBV24-1	once	TGTGCCACCAGTGCCAGACAGGGGGCCGGCACCGGGGAGCTGTTTTTT	CATSARQGAGTGELFF
TRBD1	TRBJ2-7	TRBV7-2	.	TGTGCCAGCAGCTATAACAGGGGGCGCTTAGGCGAGCAGTACTTC	CASSYNRGRLGEQYF
.	TRBJ2-1	TRBV12-3/TRBV12-4	.	TGTGCCAGCAGTTTCGTTGAGGATGAGCAGTTCTTC	CASSFVEDEQFF
TRBD2	TRBJ2-5	TRBV30	once	TGTGCCTGGAGTGTAGCGGGGGCACAAGAGACCCAGTACTTC	CAWSVAGAQETQYF